At least ten counts were recorded for the clone carrying this T cell receptor (beta chain). Its antigen is unidentified. These data come from a study of breast tumors, draining lymph nodes, adjacent tissues. The study's findings and limits: Tumor repertoires ranked between lymph nodes and nontumor tissue in diversity, with V and J gene preferences. Compared with basal-like, luminal-like tumors shared significantly more repertoire with nontumor tissue.

TCRdb reanalysed the multiplex PCR reads using MiXCR and keeps one entry per CDR3 protein. The table includes tens of thousands of distinct CDR3 sequences, approximately 62% detected once. The clonotype was recovered from a female donor with breast cancer. Some clones in this sample may be carry-over from other donors' samples. Material for sequencing was breast tumor tissue.

This CDR3 is CASSDYRESGYTF. CDR3 DNA sequence: TGCGCCAGCAGTGATTACAGGGAATCTGGCTACACCTTC. The chain recombines TRBV10-2 with TRBJ1-2, with D possibly matching TRBD1 (6 bases). V gave up 3 bases and J gave up 7 bases, with 12 bases separating them. CDR3 length: 13 residues. Per germline, CDR1 WSHSY and CDR2 SAAADI.